The present T cell receptor (beta chain) was sequenced within a study of CD8+ T cells in alopecia areata. As for treatment: oral pan-JAK inhibitor, 5-10 mg twice daily. This CDR3 comprises 15 residues. The V and J ends lost 0 bases and 0 bases respectively, with 9 bases between them. Germline-derived CDR1 and CDR2 are MNHEY and SMNVEV (reference sequence). Sequencing used cDNA as its template, made by extracting RNA and reverse transcribing it. TCRdb's table, derived via immunoSEQ multiplex PCR, lists solely in-frame clones and lacks some. The table lists around 200,000 clones, 64% of them singletons. This clone appeared a few times.

This specimen consisted of CD4+ T cells sorted from blood, obtained at week 4, from a patient treated with tofacitinib. The chain employs TRBV27 and TRBJ2-7; D might be TRBD2 (5 bases). This TCR was recovered from a human donor with alopecia areata. CDR3 bases: TGTGCCAGCAGTTTATCGATGGGGAGCTCCTACGAGCAGTACTTC. Translated: CASSLSMGSSYEQYF.